These 10 T cell receptor beta chains were all obtained from the same sample, sequenced in a study of cytomegalovirus exposure and HLA in healthy donors. PCR primers comprised 60 Vbeta and 13 Jbeta primers. Assay: immunoSEQ multiplex PCR; the TCRdb copy retains only in-frame clones and omits some. The data show 110,000 to 150,000 clones, with about two thirds seen just once and 2% to 2.5% held by the top ten. Sample: PBMCs. The receptors here all came from a woman aged 55-69 years in good health and CMV-seropositive.

The chain links TRBV6-6 to TRBJ2-1; 8 bases match TRBD1. Germline CDR1 and CDR2: MNHNY and SVGAGI (reference sequence). CDR3 length: 14 residues. V lost 7 bases and J lost 7; bases outside the gene matches: 9. The CDR3, as DNA: TGTGCCAGCAACGGAGACAGGGGCGTAAATGAGCAGTTCTTC. Translating gives CASNGDRGVNEQFF.

The table lists this clone with a few counts. The V and J genes are TRBV6-1 and TRBJ2-1, with D perhaps TRBD2 (5 bases). CDR1 MNHNS and CDR2 SASEGT come from the germline V gene. V was cut by 6 bases and J by 9 bases, with 9 bases left in between. This CDR3 has 11 amino acids. The chain's CDR3 is CASRATTEQFF. The CDR3 nucleotides are TGTGCCAGCAGGGCGACTACTGAGCAGTTCTTC.

This clone was recorded only once. The chain joins TRBV6-1 to TRBJ2-7; 7 bases align to TRBD1. This CDR3 has 14 amino acids. The J segment lost 3 bases and the V segment lost 2 bases, leaving 4 bases of the junction unmatched. The V gene's germline CDR1 is MNHNS and CDR2 SASEGT. The CDR3 protein is CASSETGALYEQYF. The CDR3 DNA is TGTGCCAGCAGTGAAACAGGGGCTCTCTACGAGCAGTACTTC.

J is TRBJ2-1 and V is TRBV5-1; no clear D. There are 13 residues in the CDR3. Trimming removed 4 bases at V and 8 bases at J, with 13 bases between. CDR1 and CDR2 (germline): SGHRS, YFSETQ. The CDR3 is CASSETMVDEQFF. In nucleotides, the CDR3 is TGCGCCAGCAGCGAGACAATGGTCGATGAGCAGTTCTTC. The complete variable domain, with remaining parts taken from reference TRBV5-1 and TRBJ2-1, reads KAGVTQTPRYLIKTRGQQVTLSCSPISGHRSVSWYQQTPGQGLQFLFEYFSETQRNKGNFPGRFSGRQFSNSRSEMNVSTLELGDSALYLCASSETMVDEQFFGPGTRLTVL.

V gene TRBV6-1 combines with J gene TRBJ2-7; 10 nucleotides match TRBD1. Germline CDR1 is MNHNS and CDR2 is SASEGT. J gave up 3 bases and V 9 bases, and 5 bases lay outside the gene matches. The CDR3 has 13 amino acids. CDR3 coding DNA: TGTGCCAGTGGCCGGGACAGGGGCTACGAGCAGTACTTC. Protein: CASGRDRGYEQYF.

This chain connects TRBV28 to TRBJ1-2; perhaps TRBD1 as D (5 bases). Looked up from germline, CDR1 is MDHEN and CDR2 is SYDVKM. Deletions cut 4 bases from V and 8 bases from J, with 11 bases between. The CDR3 has 12 amino acids. The CDR3 reads CASSSQGGGYTF. Here the CDR3 DNA reads TGTGCCAGCAGTTCCCAGGGAGGAGGCTACACCTTC.

This clone was recorded once. This chain uses TRBV6-1 with TRBJ2-2, with 8 bases aligning to TRBD2. The CDR3 spans 13 residues. The V segment lost 6 bases and the J segment 3 bases; nucleotides outside the gene matches: 0. The germline V gene has CDR1 MNHNS and CDR2 SASEGT. The CDR3 sequence is CASRRGDTGELFF. CDR3 in DNA: TGTGCCAGCAGGCGGGGGGACACCGGGGAGCTGTTTTTT.

This chain links TRBV28 with TRBJ1-4, with 7 bases fitting TRBD1. With V trimmed by 3 bases and J by 1 base, 5 bases remained unmatched. CDR1 is MDHEN, CDR2 SYDVKM, per germline. The CDR3 sequence is 16 residues long. The CDR3 DNA sequence: TGTGCCAGCAGTTTGAAGGGGGCCCTAACTAATGAAAAACTGTTTTTT. Its protein product is CASSLKGALTNEKLFF.

The chain carries TRBV7-2 and TRBJ2-1, with 10 bases fitting TRBD2. J lost 6 bases, V lost 2 bases, and 1 base had no gene match. Germline-derived CDR1 and CDR2 are SGHTA and FQGNSA. The CDR3 extends over 14 amino acids. The CDR3 protein is CASSLSSGSNEQFF. The CDR3 region has the DNA TGTGCCAGCAGCTTATCTAGCGGGAGCAATGAGCAGTTCTTC.

The chain employs TRBV10-3 and TRBJ2-3; weak D call: TRBD1 (5 bases). Deletions cut 7 bases from V and 3 bases from J, with 17 bases between. The V gene's germline CDR1 is ENHRY and CDR2 SYGVKD. The CDR3 has 15 residues. Written as DNA, the CDR3 is TGTGCCATCAAGTCCGGTGACAGCCCGACAGATACGCAGTATTTT. Its translation: CAIKSGDSPTDTQYF.